The sequence of this T cell receptor (beta chain) was determined in a study of blood T cell repertoires in COVID-19. Individuals drawn from around 24 US areas were roughly 18 to 100 years old. Among Cohort 3 donors, those recovered had two negative PCRs, clearance, or symptom resolution. The CDR3 sequence is 14 residues long. Original data processing: Estimates of nucleated cell counts were drawn from the amplification of reference gene primers. Profiling relied on immunoSEQ multiplex PCR, and the TCRdb table lists in-frame clones only, not all of them. Clone size and the V and J calls come from that table; the DNA yielded D and trimming. This sample has about 250,000 clones, with around nine tenths found just once.

Sequenced material: PBMCs or T cells enriched from blood (not recorded which). This receptor was obtained from a woman between 50 and 59 years old who had recovered from COVID-19. The V call is TRBV21-1, the J call TRBJ2-3; the tabulated D call, TRBD1, remains unverified against the DNA. TRBV21-1 is shown as a pseudogene. The CDR3: CASRGLPSTDTQYF. The CDR3 nucleotides read TGTGCCAGCAGGGGGCTTCCTAGCACAGATACGCAGTATTTT.